A selection of T cell receptor beta chains follows, all from one sample in a study of cytomegalovirus exposure and HLA in healthy donors. TCRdb's table, derived via immunoSEQ multiplex PCR, lists solely in-frame clones and lacks some. Among approximately 150,000 clones listed, 81% were seen once. Sequenced sample: PBMCs. The receptors here all came from a man in his fifties or sixties in good health and CMV-seropositive. The CDR3 runs from the conserved cysteine through the conserved F or W. The D gene is left open where the match is weak. The size of a clone is reported for some rows only, either as once, few or many, or as a class for expanded clones.

abundance: NA
j_gene: TRBJ2-7
len: 14
d_gene: TRBD1
v_gene: TRBV9
CDR3aa: CASSVGQGEHEQYF
CDR3nt: TGTGCCAGCAGCGTTGGACAGGGAGAGCACGAGCAGTACTTC

abundance: NA
j_gene: TRBJ2-5
len: 15
d_gene: TRBD2
v_gene: TRBV11-3
CDR3aa: CASSKTGTSLETQYF
CDR3nt: TGTGCCAGCAGCAAGACCGGGACTAGCCTTGAGACCCAGTACTTC

abundance: NA
j_gene: TRBJ2-5
len: 14
d_gene: NA
v_gene: TRBV28
CDR3aa: CASATGRRVWTQYF
CDR3nt: TGTGCCAGCGCCACGGGTAGACGCGTCTGGACCCAGTACTTC

abundance: NA
j_gene: TRBJ2-7
len: 14
d_gene: NA
v_gene: TRBV9
CDR3aa: CASSLGRDAYEQYF
CDR3nt: TGTGCCAGCAGCCTAGGGCGGGATGCCTACGAGCAGTACTTC

abundance: NA
j_gene: TRBJ1-5
len: 14
d_gene: TRBD1
v_gene: TRBV18
CDR3aa: CASSPTGGNQPQHF
CDR3nt: TGTGCCAGCTCACCTACAGGGGGCAATCAGCCCCAGCATTTT

abundance: NA
j_gene: TRBJ1-5
len: 15
d_gene: NA
v_gene: TRBV6-5
CDR3aa: CASSPAGALNQPQHF
CDR3nt: TGTGCCAGCAGCCCCGCAGGGGCCCTCAATCAGCCCCAGCATTTT

abundance: NA
j_gene: TRBJ2-1
len: 16
d_gene: NA
v_gene: TRBV4-3
CDR3aa: CASSQLLDGTYNEQFF
CDR3nt: TGCGCCAGCAGCCAATTGCTAGACGGTACCTACAATGAGCAGTTCTTC

abundance: NA
j_gene: TRBJ2-7
len: 15
d_gene: NA
v_gene: TRBV7-9
CDR3aa: CASSLGGRTGYEQYF
CDR3nt: TGTGCCAGCAGCTTAGGGGGGCGGACCGGCTACGAGCAGTACTTC

abundance: NA
j_gene: TRBJ2-1
len: 16
d_gene: TRBD2
v_gene: TRBV5-1
CDR3aa: CASSLGASGTGGEQFF
CDR3nt: TGCGCCAGCAGCCTCGGGGCTAGCGGGACCGGCGGCGAGCAGTTCTTC

abundance: NA
j_gene: TRBJ1-1
len: 13
d_gene: TRBD1
v_gene: TRBV7-6
CDR3aa: CASSRGYRGEAFF
CDR3nt: TGTGCCAGCAGCAGAGGCTACAGGGGGGAAGCTTTCTTT

abundance: NA
j_gene: TRBJ1-2
len: 13
d_gene: TRBD1
v_gene: TRBV27
CDR3aa: CASRLTGSIGYTF
CDR3nt: TGTGCCAGCAGGTTGACAGGGTCAATCGGCTACACCTTC

abundance: NA
j_gene: TRBJ2-5
len: 15
d_gene: TRBD1
v_gene: TRBV6-6
CDR3aa: CASSLGTGGRETQYF
CDR3nt: TGTGCCAGCAGCCTCGGGACAGGGGGAAGGGAGACCCAGTACTTC

abundance: NA
j_gene: TRBJ1-1
len: 15
d_gene: TRBD1
v_gene: TRBV7-9
CDR3aa: CASSLAGGKDTEAFF
CDR3nt: TGTGCCAGCAGCTTAGCAGGGGGCAAGGACACTGAAGCTTTCTTT

abundance: NA
j_gene: TRBJ1-4
len: 13
d_gene: TRBD1
v_gene: TRBV6-5
CDR3aa: CASSGDRALKLFF
CDR3nt: TGTGCCAGCAGTGGCGACAGGGCCTTAAAACTGTTTTTT

abundance: NA
j_gene: TRBJ1-6
len: 15
d_gene: TRBD1
v_gene: TRBV14
CDR3aa: CASSHPDRGSSPLHF
CDR3nt: TGTGCCAGCAGCCATCCGGACAGGGGATCTTCACCCCTCCACTTT

abundance: once
j_gene: TRBJ2-4
len: 15
d_gene: NA
v_gene: TRBV19
CDR3aa: CASMAQGAAKNIQYF
CDR3nt: TGTGCCAGTATGGCACAGGGCGCGGCCAAAAACATTCAGTACTTC

abundance: NA
j_gene: TRBJ2-7
len: 14
d_gene: TRBD2
v_gene: TRBV5-1
CDR3aa: CASSPPSGNNEQYF
CDR3nt: TGCGCCAGCAGCCCCCCTAGCGGGAACAACGAGCAGTACTTC

abundance: few
j_gene: TRBJ1-4
len: 16
d_gene: NA
v_gene: TRBV2
CDR3aa: CASKAVGATTNEKLFF
CDR3nt: TGTGCCAGCAAGGCCGTGGGGGCGACAACTAATGAAAAACTGTTTTTT

abundance: once
j_gene: TRBJ1-2
len: 16
d_gene: NA
v_gene: TRBV28
CDR3aa: CASSLSLGRALYGYTF
CDR3nt: TGTGCCAGCAGTTTATCCCTTGGGCGAGCCCTCTATGGCTACACCTTC

abundance: NA
j_gene: TRBJ2-5
len: 13
d_gene: TRBD1
v_gene: TRBV18
CDR3aa: CASSGTDQETQYF
CDR3nt: TGTGCCAGCTCCGGGACAGACCAAGAGACCCAGTACTTC